This T cell receptor (beta chain) was recovered during a study of CD8 T cells in ankylosing spondylitis. This clonotype has a count of ten or more. Its specificity is unknown. TCRdb used MiXCR to reprocess the 5' RACE reads, holding one entry per CDR3 protein. Among 150,000 or so distinct CDR3 sequences, approximately 10% were seen once, and the ten largest hold roughly 28%. The CDR3 is 21 amino acids. Trimming cost V 1 base and J 0 bases, with 25 bases left between them. Germline-derived CDR1 and CDR2 are SGHTA and FQGTGA. Study results and caveats: From matched ankylosing spondylitis synovial fluid, disease-linked clones were reportedly recovered at significantly enriched levels.

Sequencing was done on a sample of blood, either unsorted or a sorted T cell fraction (not recorded which). This sequence originates from a male donor with ankylosing spondylitis or in good health (not recorded which). The V call is TRBV7-3, the J call TRBJ1-3, with a possible D match to TRBD1 (5 bases). The CDR3 DNA is TGTGCCAGCAGCTTAAAGGGGAGAAGTGAGGCAGCACATCGCTCTGGAAACACCATATATTTT. It translates to CASSLKGRSEAAHRSGNTIYF.